This T cell receptor (beta chain) emerged from a study of CD8+CD57+ T cells in acquired aplastic anemia. This clonotype appeared many times. CDR3 and TCR beta VDJ profiling relied on a genomic DNA template. TCRdb used MiXCR to reprocess the reads, holding one entry per CDR3 protein. This table holds some 200,000 distinct CDR3 sequences, under 50% found once. The patients chosen for sequencing had shown expansion of CD8+CD57+ cells (detected by flow cytometry). V was clipped by 2 bases and J by 9 bases; unmatched bases: 13. This CDR3 contains 16 residues. Germline V gene sequence: CDR1 LGHDT, CDR2 YNNKEL (reference sequence).

The sample comprised sorted CD4+, CD8+, or CD8+CD57+ T cells (not recorded which) from PBMCs. The source of this sequence is a human donor with aplastic anemia. The V gene is TRBV3-1, the J gene TRBJ2-1; 7 nucleotides agree with TRBD2. Here the CDR3 reads CASSQTSVAGVGEQFF. The DNA of the CDR3 is TGTGCCAGCAGCCAAACGTCTGTGGCGGGAGTGGGTGAGCAGTTCTTC.